Listed below are T cell receptor beta chains from one sample, sequenced in a study of T-cell reconstitution after alpha-beta-depleted transplantation in children. TCRdb re-called the PCR reads through MiXCR, storing one row per CDR3 protein. The data contain approximately 500,000 distinct CDR3 sequences, roughly a tenth of them singletons. This specimen was PBMCs, taken before TCRalphabeta/CD19-depleted stem cell transplant. The receptors shown here come from a child aged 2 to 10 with inherited bone marrow failure, due to receive a stem cell transplant. CDR3s include the opening cysteine and the closing phenylalanine or tryptophan. D genes are given only for firm matches. Some rows mark clone size as missing; the rest say once, few, many or name a class of expanded clone.

j_call,clone_size,d_call,v_call,cdr3_nt,cdr3_aa
TRBJ1-6,few,TRBD1,TRBV6-5,TGTGCCAGCAGTTTGTGGACAGGGGAGGCTTCACCCCTCCACTTT,CASSLWTGEASPLHF
TRBJ2-7,many,.,TRBV7-8,TGTGCCAGCAGCCCCCCAGTGTTTCACGAGCAGTACTTC,CASSPPVFHEQYF
TRBJ2-7,many,.,TRBV27,TGTGCCAGCAGTTGGGGAGGTAATCACGAGCAGTACTTC,CASSWGGNHEQYF
TRBJ2-7,.,.,TRBV20-1,TGCAGTGCTAGCTTCACCTGGGGGGAGCAGTACTTC,CSASFTWGEQYF
TRBJ1-5,few,.,TRBV19,TGTGCCAGTAGCCGGCAGGGCAATCAGCCCCAGCATTTT,CASSRQGNQPQHF
TRBJ1-1,.,.,TRBV29-1,TGCAGCGTTGGGGGTGAGTGGGAAGCTTTCTTT,CSVGGEWEAFF
TRBJ2-3,many,TRBD1,TRBV4-3,TGCGCCAGCAGCCAAGGGACAGGGAGCACAGATACGCAGTATTTT,CASSQGTGSTDTQYF
TRBJ1-5,many,.,TRBV27,TGTGCCAGCAGAGATCGGGGGGACGCGGGGGCTGTCAATCAGCCCCAGCATTTT,CASRDRGDAGAVNQPQHF
TRBJ2-2,many,TRBD1,TRBV9,TGTGCCAGCAGCGTGAGGGACAGAAGAAACGCGAACACCGGGGAGCTGTTTTTT,CASSVRDRRNANTGELFF
TRBJ2-1,few,.,TRBV5-6,TGTGCCAGCAGCTTGACCGGGACGCCAGGGAATGAGCAGTTCTTC,CASSLTGTPGNEQFF
TRBJ2-1,.,.,TRBV27,TGTGCCAGCAGTTCGGCGGCCCACAATGAGCAGTTCTTC,CASSSAAHNEQFF
TRBJ1-5,many,.,TRBV6-5,TGTGCCAGCAGTTACGGGGAGCGGAATGGGCCCCAGCATTTT,CASSYGERNGPQHF
TRBJ2-7,many,.,TRBV7-9,TGTGCCAGCAGCTTCGGGGGCGGCTCCTACGAGCAGTACTTC,CASSFGGGSYEQYF
TRBJ2-1,many,.,TRBV5-6,TGTGCCAGCAGCTTGTTCCCCGACAATGAGCAGTTCTTC,CASSLFPDNEQFF
TRBJ2-7,many,.,TRBV20-1,TGCAGTGCTAGAGGCTTTGGGTATTCGGGGACGGATTCCTACGAGCAGTACTTC,CSARGFGYSGTDSYEQYF
TRBJ2-1,many,.,TRBV24-1,TGTGCCACCAGTGAAAACATAGTCGGTGAGCAGTTCTTC,CATSENIVGEQFF
TRBJ1-2,many,.,TRBV27,TGTGCCAGCAGTCCCCTAGGAGGCGGCGGCTACACCTTC,CASSPLGGGGYTF
TRBJ1-3,many,.,TRBV7-6,TGTGCCAGCAGCTTAGGGACAAGGGCTGGAAACACCATATATTTT,CASSLGTRAGNTIYF
TRBJ2-7,many,TRBD1,TRBV9,TGTGCCAGCAGCGCTGGACAGGGGTTCGAGCAGTACTTC,CASSAGQGFEQYF
TRBJ2-5,.,TRBD1,TRBV12-3/TRBV12-4,TGTGCCAGCAGTTTCCCACCGACAGGGTACCAAGAGACCCAGTACTTC,CASSFPPTGYQETQYF
TRBJ2-1,many,.,TRBV10-3,TGTGCCATCAGTGGTCTTTTGGGCGGGATAGGGTCCTACAATGAGCAGTTCTTC,CAISGLLGGIGSYNEQFF
TRBJ2-3,many,TRBD2,TRBV6-5,TGTGCCAGCAGTACGCTAGCGGGAGTACGAGATACGCAGTATTTT,CASSTLAGVRDTQYF
TRBJ2-5,many,.,TRBV5-1,TGCGCCAGCAGCTTGGGTGGGGGTTTCCAAGAGACCCAGTACTTC,CASSLGGGFQETQYF
TRBJ2-3,many,.,TRBV7-8,TGTGCCAGCAGCTTAGTTGGAGGACAGCTATCCGGGGATACGCAGTATTTT,CASSLVGGQLSGDTQYF
TRBJ2-1,.,TRBD1,TRBV12-3/TRBV12-4,TGTGCCAGCAGTTTCCGGGACAGGGGTTTTCATGAGCAGTTCTTC,CASSFRDRGFHEQFF
TRBJ1-2,many,.,TRBV12-3/TRBV12-4,TGTGCCAGCAGTTTTCGGGGGCCGTATAACTATGGCTACACCTTC,CASSFRGPYNYGYTF
TRBJ2-2,many,TRBD2,TRBV27,TGTGCCAGCCGTCGCGTAAGCGGGAGGGCCTACACCGGGGAGCTGTTTTTT,CASRRVSGRAYTGELFF
TRBJ2-1,many,.,TRBV29-1,TGCAGCGTTGAAGGTTGGACGGAGGGCTCCTACAATGAGCAGTTCTTC,CSVEGWTEGSYNEQFF
TRBJ1-1,many,TRBD1,TRBV7-7,TGTGCCAGCAGCCTAGGGACAGTGGCTGAAGCTTTCTTT,CASSLGTVAEAFF
TRBJ2-1,.,TRBD2,TRBV12-3/TRBV12-4,TGTGCCAGCAGTCCGCGCCGCCTAGCGGGAGAGGGAAATGAGCAGTTCTTC,CASSPRRLAGEGNEQFF
TRBJ2-1,.,TRBD2,TRBV4-1,TGCGCCAGCAGCCAGAGGGGAGGCGGGAGGGTGAGCTCCTACAATGAGCAGTTCTTC,CASSQRGGGRVSSYNEQFF
TRBJ2-3,.,.,TRBV24-1,TGTGCCACCAGTGAATCGCCTTCCTACACAGATACGCAGTATTTT,CATSESPSYTDTQYF
TRBJ1-1,few,.,TRBV27,TGTGCCAGCAGTTCGCTTTGGGGGAGTAACACTGAAGCTTTCTTT,CASSSLWGSNTEAFF
TRBJ2-2,many,.,TRBV27,TGTGCCAGCAGTCCCGGGACGGTCGGGGAGCTGTTTTTT,CASSPGTVGELFF
TRBJ2-1,many,.,TRBV9,TGTGCCAGCAGCGTAGTACCCAGGACCTATGAGCAGTTCTTC,CASSVVPRTYEQFF
TRBJ2-6,many,TRBD1,TRBV12-3/TRBV12-4,TGTGCCAGCAGTTTAAGGACAGGGGGGTATGGGGCCAACGTCCTGACTTTC,CASSLRTGGYGANVLTF
TRBJ2-4,few,TRBD1,TRBV28,TGTGCCAGCAGTTTCGGGACAGGGGCGGACATTCAGTACTTC,CASSFGTGADIQYF
TRBJ1-1,many,TRBD1,TRBV4-3,TGCGCCAGCAGAGTAAACAGGGGTGAGAACACTGAAGCTTTCTTT,CASRVNRGENTEAFF
TRBJ1-4,many,.,TRBV14,TGTGCCAGCAGCCCTGTAGCTGCAACTAATGAAAAACTGTTTTTT,CASSPVAATNEKLFF
TRBJ1-2,.,.,TRBV7-9,TGTGCCGAGCCGGTGGGGAACTATGGCTACACCTTC,CAEPVGNYGYTF
TRBJ1-2,few,TRBD1,TRBV24-1,TGTGCCACCAGTGGCCCCTACAGGGGGGATGGCTACACCTTC,CATSGPYRGDGYTF
TRBJ2-7,many,.,TRBV7-2,TGTGCCAGCAGCTTAGCGCCGGGACTTTCGTACGAGCAGTACTTC,CASSLAPGLSYEQYF
TRBJ2-1,many,.,TRBV20-1,TGCAGTGCTAGAGATCAGGTGGGAGTCGCCTACAATGAGCAGTTCTTC,CSARDQVGVAYNEQFF
TRBJ1-5,many,TRBD1,TRBV2,TGTGCCAGCAGTGAAGCTGGAAGGGGGCGCCAGCCCCAGCATTTT,CASSEAGRGRQPQHF
TRBJ1-4,many,.,TRBV29-1,TGCAGCGTTCACATTGCGGAAGGAACTAATGAAAAACTGTTTTTT,CSVHIAEGTNEKLFF
TRBJ2-7,.,TRBD1,TRBV23-1,TGCGCCAGCAGTCAATCGAGGTGCGGGACAGGGAAATCCGAGCAGTACTTC,CASSQSRCGTGKSEQYF
TRBJ2-1,many,.,TRBV15,TGTGCCACCAGTCCTAGGTTTTCGACCAATGAGCAGTTCTTC,CATSPRFSTNEQFF
TRBJ2-3,many,.,TRBV5-5,TGTGCCAGCAGCGAATTTACAGGGATCCGCACAGATACGCAGTATTTT,CASSEFTGIRTDTQYF
TRBJ2-5,many,.,TRBV6-5,TGTGCCAGCAGCCGTAGATTCACGGACGGCCAAGAGACCCAGTACTTC,CASSRRFTDGQETQYF
TRBJ2-5,.,TRBD2,TRBV12-3/TRBV12-4,TGTACCAGCAGTTTTGCCGTTCTCGGGATAGCGGGAGCGGGGGAGACCCAGTACTTC,CTSSFAVLGIAGAGETQYF
TRBJ1-5,few,.,TRBV27,TGTGCCAGCAGTTTATCCGTTTCGGCCCAGCCCCAGCATTTT,CASSLSVSAQPQHF
TRBJ2-7,.,.,TRBV3-1,TGTGCCAGCAGTCTAACCTCAGGGAAGTACGAGCAGTACTTC,CASSLTSGKYEQYF
TRBJ1-4,many,.,TRBV4-3,TGCGCCAGCAGCCGGAACCGGGACCCAGTAAATGAAAAACTGTTTTTT,CASSRNRDPVNEKLFF
TRBJ2-1,many,.,TRBV20-1,TGCAGTGCTTTGAGAAGCGGAACCTACAATGAGCAGTTCTTC,CSALRSGTYNEQFF